This TCR beta chain is drawn from a study of molecular identifiers for immune sequencing clone quantification (dated by TCRdb to between 2018 and 2020). Background for the entire study: For a replicate experiment, RNA from roughly 20,000 or 100,000 naive CD8 T cells was divided into five aliquots, and four of the five aliquots were sequenced. This methods study benchmarked molecular-identifier clustering-based TCR repertoire sequencing (MIDCIRS) and TCR RNA copy counting, using CD8 T cells to do so. The full study reports these points: A single cell's worth of spiked-in Jurkat TCR RNA was reported detectable even among about a million naive CD8 T cells. Modeling gave approximately 3 recovered TCR RNA copies per cell versus 8 to 10 by digital PCR, implying roughly 30% capture efficiency. Identical TCR molecules sharing a barcode could cause highly expanded clone sizes to be underestimated. Without barcode sub-clustering, chimeric consensus sequences inflated TCR diversity; chimeras reached as high as 47%. Naive libraries contained spiked-in Jurkat TCR RNA (more than 9 copies' worth), which is not part of the donor repertoire. In CMV-specific effector cells, clones with more than 20 RNA copies accounted for over 97% of molecules, whereas in naive cells such clones accounted for under 1%.

Libraries were made using PCR. Reads for this sample came from a NextSeq 500. Bulk TCR libraries were made following a previously described method, with the TCR primers given in Table S5. Purification of total RNA was performed with the Qiagen AllPrep DNA/RNA kit. Before analysis, reads from multiple sequencing runs of one library were combined. The original pipeline was this. Reads were retained only if their TCR constant sequence matched exactly, and those retained reads were trimmed to 150 nt and grouped according to their 12-nt molecular barcodes. Reads within each barcode group were sub-clustered using a 15% Levenshtein threshold, and quality-weighted consensus sequences were constructed for each RNA molecule. Non-functional sequences were discarded, and so were lower-count sequences lying one edit away from another sequence. Barcode sub-clusters with fewer than 20% of the maximum read count were removed, based on fitting two negative binomial distributions. TCRdb reprocessing: public reads trimmed at Q25 with fastp, clones called with MiXCR, in-frame beta chains kept. All rows with the same CDR3 protein become a single entry with the most common DNA and genes. The V and J calls, along with clone size, are taken from TCRdb and not from the paper's own processing. In this sample the table shows some 680,000 distinct CDR3 sequences, 25% of which occur a single time. The top ten constitute about 0.78% of the sample.

A few counts support this clonotype. This clone's antigen is unknown. No much larger clone is present one base from it, and per-base qualities are unavailable. Naive CD8 T cell libraries were made from about 20,000 to 1,000,000 sorted cells using 10%, 30% or 50% of purified RNA. On a BD FACSAria II, naive CD8 T cells were FACS-sorted as CD8+CD4-CCR7+CD45RA+ and collected into RLT Plus buffer. To test detection sensitivity, Jurkat RNA equal to ten TCR copies was added to samples of about 19,000-1,100,000 naive CD8 T cells. CD8 T cells were enriched with RosetteSep CD8+ T Cell Enrichment Cocktail and Ficoll-Paque, followed by ACK red cell lysis. From the cysteine through the phenylalanine, the CDR3 covers 16 amino acids. Only the CDR3 DNA is retained, 48 bases long and in frame from the first base. Via the germline V gene, CDR1 is SQVTM and CDR2 ANQGSEA. V sheds 0 bases and J sheds 1 base, leaving 13 bases between their ends.

This receptor was identified in a human donor in good health. Some libraries in this study had Jurkat cell RNA spiked in. The receptor chain draws on TRBV29-1 and TRBJ2-1, with TRBD1 as a weak D call on 6 bases. Input material: naive CD8+ T cells from blood, with Jurkat cell RNA spiked in. The sample's cell subset or site label is to be understood as: FACS-sorted CD8+CD4-CCR7+CD45RA+ naive T cells. In nucleotides, the sequence is TGCAGCGTTGAAGATCCCACCACAGGGTCCTACAATGAGCAGTTCTTC. Its translation is CSVEDPTTGSYNEQFF.